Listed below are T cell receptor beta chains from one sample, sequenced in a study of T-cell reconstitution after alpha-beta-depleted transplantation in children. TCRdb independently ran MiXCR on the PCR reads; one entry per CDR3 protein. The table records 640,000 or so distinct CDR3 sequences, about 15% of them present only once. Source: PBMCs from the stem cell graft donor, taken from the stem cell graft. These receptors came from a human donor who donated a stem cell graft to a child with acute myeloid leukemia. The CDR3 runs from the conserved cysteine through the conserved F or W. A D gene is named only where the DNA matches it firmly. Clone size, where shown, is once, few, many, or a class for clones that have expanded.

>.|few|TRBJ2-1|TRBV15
TGTGCCACCAGCAGAGTAGGGCAGGCCTCGGGCAATGAGCAGTTCTTC
CATSRVGQASGNEQFF
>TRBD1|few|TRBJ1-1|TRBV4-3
TGCGCCAGCAGCCTCAACGCCCGACAGGGCGGCACTGAAGCTTTCTTT
CASSLNARQGGTEAFF
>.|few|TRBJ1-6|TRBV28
TGTGCCAGCAGTTTATCCAGGGTTTATTCACCCCTCCACTTT
CASSLSRVYSPLHF
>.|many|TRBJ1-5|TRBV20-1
TGCAGTGCTAGATCGGGGAACAGCAATCAGCCCCAGCATTTT
CSARSGNSNQPQHF
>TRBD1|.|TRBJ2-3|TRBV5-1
TGCGCCAGCGGCGCAGCCGGGACAGGATCCACAGATACGCAGTATTTT
CASGAAGTGSTDTQYF
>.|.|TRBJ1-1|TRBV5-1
TGCGCCAGCAGCTTGTTACAGGTCGGGACTGAAGCTTTCTTT
CASSLLQVGTEAFF
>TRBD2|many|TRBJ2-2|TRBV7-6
TGTGCCAGCAGCCCAATCGGTAGCGGGGAGGCGAACACCGGGGAGCTGTTTTTT
CASSPIGSGEANTGELFF
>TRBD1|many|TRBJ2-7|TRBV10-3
TGTGCCATCAGTGGAGGACAGGTGGGCTCCTACGAGCAGTACTTC
CAISGGQVGSYEQYF
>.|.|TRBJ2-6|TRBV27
TGTGCCAGGGCGGCTAGCCAGACGGACTCTGGGGCCAACGTCCTGACTTTC
CARAASQTDSGANVLTF
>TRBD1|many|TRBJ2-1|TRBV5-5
TGTGCCAGCAGCTTGGTGGAGCACAGGGGAAATGAGCAGTTCTTC
CASSLVEHRGNEQFF
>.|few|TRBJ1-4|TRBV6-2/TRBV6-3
TGTGCCAGCAGCCCCCTGGAAGACACTACTGAAAAACTGTTTTTT
CASSPLEDTTEKLFF